A selection of T cell receptor beta chains follows, all from one sample in a study of blood T cell repertoires in COVID-19. TCRdb's table, derived via immunoSEQ multiplex PCR, lists solely in-frame clones and lacks some. This sample carries around 200,000 clones, 85% of them seen once, and the ten largest clones take around 20%. The material sequenced was PBMCs or T cells enriched from blood (not recorded which). These receptor sequences come from a man in his forties or fifties who had recovered from COVID-19. CDR3s include the opening cysteine and the closing phenylalanine or tryptophan. D genes are given only for firm matches. The listing skips clone size in some rows; elsewhere it reads once, few, many or a size class.

d_gene: NA; j_gene: TRBJ2-5; v_gene: TRBV7-9; abundance: NA; CDR3nt: TGTGCCAGCAGCTCCCCCGCACGGGGAGAGAGCCAAGAGACCCAGTACTTC; CDR3aa: CASSSPARGESQETQYF
d_gene: NA; j_gene: TRBJ2-3; v_gene: TRBV3-1/TRBV3-2; abundance: NA; CDR3nt: TGTGCCAGCAGCCAAGGAGGTCGGGGCCAGGGGACGCAGTATTTT; CDR3aa: CASSQGGRGQGTQYF
d_gene: NA; j_gene: TRBJ2-2; v_gene: TRBV6-5; abundance: NA; CDR3nt: TGTGCCAGCAGTTCCCCCGGGGTGAGCACCGGGGAGCTGTTTTTT; CDR3aa: CASSSPGVSTGELFF
d_gene: NA; j_gene: TRBJ2-2; v_gene: TRBV3-1/TRBV3-2; abundance: NA; CDR3nt: TGTGCCAGCAGCCGGGGACTCTACACCGGGGAGCTGTTTTTT; CDR3aa: CASSRGLYTGELFF
d_gene: NA; j_gene: TRBJ2-7; v_gene: TRBV20-1; abundance: NA; CDR3nt: TGCAGTGCTGGAAAGGGGGACGAGCAGTACTTC; CDR3aa: CSAGKGDEQYF
d_gene: NA; j_gene: TRBJ1-4; v_gene: TRBV7-8; abundance: few; CDR3nt: TGTGCCAGCAGCAAAAGGGCCAGAGGGGAGGGTGAAAAACTGTTTTTT; CDR3aa: CASSKRARGEGEKLFF
d_gene: TRBD1; j_gene: TRBJ1-3; v_gene: TRBV6-6; abundance: NA; CDR3nt: TGTGCCAGCAGTCGATCACAGGGGAGCGGAAACACCATATATTTT; CDR3aa: CASSRSQGSGNTIYF
d_gene: NA; j_gene: TRBJ2-5; v_gene: TRBV11-2; abundance: NA; CDR3nt: TGTGCCAGCAGCTACCGAATAGCCGGAGAGTGGGAGACCCAGTACTTC; CDR3aa: CASSYRIAGEWETQYF
d_gene: NA; j_gene: TRBJ2-5; v_gene: TRBV9; abundance: NA; CDR3nt: TGTGCCAGCAGCGTCAGGGCTTGGGAGACCCAGTACTTC; CDR3aa: CASSVRAWETQYF
d_gene: NA; j_gene: TRBJ1-5; v_gene: TRBV5-6; abundance: once; CDR3nt: TGTGCCAGCAGCTTGGGAAGGGGGCCCCAGCATTTT; CDR3aa: CASSLGRGPQHF
d_gene: NA; j_gene: TRBJ2-3; v_gene: TRBV7-9; abundance: NA; CDR3nt: TGTGCTCAAACACAATCTAGCACAGATACGCAGTATTTT; CDR3aa: CAQTQSSTDTQYF
d_gene: TRBD2; j_gene: TRBJ2-1; v_gene: TRBV11-3; abundance: NA; CDR3nt: TGTGCCAGCAGCCTCGGTTTAGGGACTAGCGGGGATGAGCAGTTCTTC; CDR3aa: CASSLGLGTSGDEQFF
d_gene: TRBD1; j_gene: TRBJ2-2; v_gene: TRBV27; abundance: NA; CDR3nt: TGTGCCAGCAGGACGACAGGGACGAACACCGGGGAGCTGTTTTTT; CDR3aa: CASRTTGTNTGELFF
d_gene: NA; j_gene: TRBJ1-1; v_gene: TRBV11-3; abundance: NA; CDR3nt: TGTGCCAGCAGCTTGTACAGATCGAACACTGAAGCTTTCTTT; CDR3aa: CASSLYRSNTEAFF
d_gene: TRBD1; j_gene: TRBJ1-2; v_gene: TRBV28; abundance: NA; CDR3nt: TGTGCCAGCAGTGACCCAGGGGGCTACTACTATGGCTACACCTTC; CDR3aa: CASSDPGGYYYGYTF
d_gene: NA; j_gene: TRBJ1-6; v_gene: TRBV27; abundance: NA; CDR3nt: TGTGCCAGCAGTTTATCGGCGGGGTCACCCCTCCACTTT; CDR3aa: CASSLSAGSPLHF
d_gene: NA; j_gene: TRBJ2-2; v_gene: TRBV5-4; abundance: NA; CDR3nt: TGTGCCAGCAGCCCGGTCTCCCACTCAGGGGACGGGGAGCTGTTTTTT; CDR3aa: CASSPVSHSGDGELFF
d_gene: TRBD2; j_gene: TRBJ2-1; v_gene: TRBV24-1; abundance: NA; CDR3nt: TGTGCCACCTCCGCTCCGGGACTAGCGGGTTTTGAGCAGTTCTTC; CDR3aa: CATSAPGLAGFEQFF
d_gene: NA; j_gene: TRBJ2-1; v_gene: TRBV13; abundance: NA; CDR3nt: TGTGCCAGCAGCCTGCGGTATACAAATGAGCAGTTCTTC; CDR3aa: CASSLRYTNEQFF
d_gene: TRBD2; j_gene: TRBJ2-1; v_gene: TRBV18; abundance: NA; CDR3nt: TGTGCCAGCTCACCAATGAGAGGAACTAGCGGGGGTTTCAATGAGCAGTTCTTC; CDR3aa: CASSPMRGTSGGFNEQFF
d_gene: TRBD1; j_gene: TRBJ2-7; v_gene: TRBV25-1; abundance: once; CDR3nt: TGTGCCAGCAGTGAGGGACAGGCTGGAACCTACGAGCAGTACTTC; CDR3aa: CASSEGQAGTYEQYF
d_gene: TRBD1; j_gene: TRBJ1-2; v_gene: TRBV10-1; abundance: once; CDR3nt: TGCGCCAGCAGTGAATCGAGGACAGGGTTGGGCTACACCTTC; CDR3aa: CASSESRTGLGYTF
d_gene: TRBD1; j_gene: TRBJ2-5; v_gene: TRBV28; abundance: once; CDR3nt: TGTGCCAGCAGTTTGGGACAGGGGGCGGTGGAGACCCAGTACTTC; CDR3aa: CASSLGQGAVETQYF
d_gene: NA; j_gene: TRBJ2-1; v_gene: TRBV14; abundance: NA; CDR3nt: TGTGCCAGCAGCCAAGGTTTAGTCGGTGAGCAGTTCTTC; CDR3aa: CASSQGLVGEQFF
d_gene: NA; j_gene: TRBJ2-3; v_gene: TRBV5-4; abundance: NA; CDR3nt: TGTGCCAGCAGCTTGAAAAGCGGTTCTAGCACAGATACGCAGTATTTT; CDR3aa: CASSLKSGSSTDTQYF
d_gene: NA; j_gene: TRBJ2-7; v_gene: TRBV7-2; abundance: NA; CDR3nt: TGTGCCAGCAGCTTGAGTGGCCTGGCAGGGAGGTCTACTCAGCAGTACTTC; CDR3aa: CASSLSGLAGRSTQQYF
d_gene: NA; j_gene: TRBJ2-7; v_gene: TRBV27; abundance: NA; CDR3nt: TGTGCCAGCAGTTTCCGCCCCGAGGGCACCTACGAGCAGTACTTC; CDR3aa: CASSFRPEGTYEQYF
d_gene: NA; j_gene: TRBJ2-5; v_gene: TRBV18; abundance: NA; CDR3nt: TGTGCCAGCTCACAGGGTCTAGGCGGGGCAGAGACCCAGTACTTC; CDR3aa: CASSQGLGGAETQYF
d_gene: TRBD1; j_gene: TRBJ1-1; v_gene: TRBV7-2; abundance: NA; CDR3nt: TGTGCCAGCAGCACCCGGACAGGGTGGGGCACTGAAGCTTTCTTT; CDR3aa: CASSTRTGWGTEAFF
d_gene: NA; j_gene: TRBJ2-2; v_gene: TRBV11-2; abundance: NA; CDR3nt: TGTGCTTTAGGGGCAAACACCGGGGAGCTGTTTTTT; CDR3aa: CALGANTGELFF
d_gene: NA; j_gene: TRBJ2-5; v_gene: TRBV29-1; abundance: NA; CDR3nt: TGCAGCGTTGAAAAAAGGCCTAGCGCAGGGAAACAAGAGACCCAGTACTTC; CDR3aa: CSVEKRPSAGKQETQYF
d_gene: NA; j_gene: TRBJ2-7; v_gene: TRBV7-8; abundance: NA; CDR3nt: TGTGCCAGCAGCGAGGGTCTCCAACAACCCGAGCAGTACTTC; CDR3aa: CASSEGLQQPEQYF
d_gene: TRBD2; j_gene: TRBJ2-3; v_gene: TRBV4-3; abundance: NA; CDR3nt: TGCGCCAGCAGCCCAAGACTAGCGGCTCTCGATACGCAGTATTTT; CDR3aa: CASSPRLAALDTQYF
d_gene: NA; j_gene: TRBJ1-2; v_gene: TRBV7-9; abundance: NA; CDR3nt: TGTGCCAGCAGCTTGGCTACGGCGTCGGGGGGCTACACCTTC; CDR3aa: CASSLATASGGYTF
d_gene: TRBD1; j_gene: TRBJ2-7; v_gene: TRBV6-5; abundance: NA; CDR3nt: TGTGCCAGCAGCACCGGGACAGGGGGCGTCTACGAGCAGTACTTC; CDR3aa: CASSTGTGGVYEQYF
d_gene: NA; j_gene: TRBJ1-5; v_gene: TRBV14; abundance: NA; CDR3nt: TGTGCCAGCAGCCAAGATCTTGGGCCTTACAATCAGCCCCAGCATTTT; CDR3aa: CASSQDLGPYNQPQHF
d_gene: TRBD1; j_gene: TRBJ1-1; v_gene: TRBV2; abundance: NA; CDR3nt: TGTGCCAGCAGTGATTTAACAGGGGGAACTGAAGCTTTCTTT; CDR3aa: CASSDLTGGTEAFF
d_gene: NA; j_gene: TRBJ2-2; v_gene: TRBV30; abundance: NA; CDR3nt: TGTGCCTGGAGTGTTACGGGGAACACCGGGGAGCTGTTTTTT; CDR3aa: CAWSVTGNTGELFF
d_gene: NA; j_gene: TRBJ1-1; v_gene: TRBV16; abundance: NA; CDR3nt: TGTGCCAGCAGCCAGTGGAGAACTGAAGCTTTCTTT; CDR3aa: CASSQWRTEAFF
d_gene: NA; j_gene: TRBJ2-5; v_gene: TRBV9; abundance: NA; CDR3nt: TGTGCCAGCAGGCCCGAGGCGGGAGAGACCCAGTACTTC; CDR3aa: CASRPEAGETQYF
d_gene: TRBD1; j_gene: TRBJ2-7; v_gene: TRBV28; abundance: few; CDR3nt: TGTGCCAGCAGTTTTGGTCCCGGACAGGGGGTTGGCGAGCAGTACTTC; CDR3aa: CASSFGPGQGVGEQYF
d_gene: NA; j_gene: TRBJ1-4; v_gene: TRBV19; abundance: NA; CDR3nt: TGTGCCAGTAGTATACGAGGACTGAATGAAAAACTGTTTTTT; CDR3aa: CASSIRGLNEKLFF
d_gene: NA; j_gene: TRBJ2-5; v_gene: TRBV21-1; abundance: NA; CDR3nt: TGTGCCAGCAGCATTAACACAGGGGTTCAAGAGACCCAGTACTTC; CDR3aa: CASSINTGVQETQYF
d_gene: TRBD2; j_gene: TRBJ2-2; v_gene: TRBV19; abundance: NA; CDR3nt: TGTGCCAGTAGTATAGGGGGACTAGACGCGAACACCGGGGAGCTGTTTTTT; CDR3aa: CASSIGGLDANTGELFF